This paragraph covers one TCR beta chain sequence. This CDR3 has 16 amino acids. In germline, CDR1 is MNHEY, CDR2 SMNVEV (reference sequence). The trim removed 7 bases at V and 7 bases at J, leaving 18 bases unmatched. This entry comes from a study of blood T cell repertoires in COVID-19. Study summary: Whether acute or convalescent, the COVID-19 samples came from the United States, Italy and Spain. PBMCs, B-cell-depleted T cells, or T cells provided the cDNA or gDNA that made up the material.

As handled by the study authors: Reference gene primer amplification gave estimated nucleated cell counts. Assay used: immunoSEQ multiplex PCR; TCRdb lists only in-frame clones, some missing. The V and J calls and the clone size are those of that table, but D and trimming were determined from the DNA. The table lists a few hundred thousand clones, 88% of them singletons. Residents of about two dozen US areas, aged about 18 to 89 years, made up the participants. Sequencing was done on a sample of PBMCs or T cells enriched from blood (not recorded which). The clonotype comes from a woman in her twenties or thirties who had recovered from COVID-19. This chain uses TRBV27 with TRBJ1-2; 7 bases map to TRBD1. The CDR3, as DNA: TGTGCCAGCACCTCGTCGAACAGGGGCCCCGATGTTGGCTACACCTTC. Translating gives CASTSSNRGPDVGYTF.